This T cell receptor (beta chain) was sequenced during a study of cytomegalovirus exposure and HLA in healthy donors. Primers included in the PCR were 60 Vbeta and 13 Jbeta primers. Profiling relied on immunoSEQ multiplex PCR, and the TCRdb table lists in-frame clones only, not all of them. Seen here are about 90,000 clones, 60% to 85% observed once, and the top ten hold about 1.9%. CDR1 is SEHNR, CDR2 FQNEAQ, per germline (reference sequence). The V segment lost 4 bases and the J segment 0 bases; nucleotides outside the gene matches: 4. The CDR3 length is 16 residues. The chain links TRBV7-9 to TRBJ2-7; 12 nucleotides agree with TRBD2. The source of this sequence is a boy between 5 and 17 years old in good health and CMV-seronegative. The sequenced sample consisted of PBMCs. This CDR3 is CASSYGLAGSSYEQYF. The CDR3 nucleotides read TGTGCCAGCAGCTATGGACTAGCGGGGAGCTCCTACGAGCAGTACTTC.